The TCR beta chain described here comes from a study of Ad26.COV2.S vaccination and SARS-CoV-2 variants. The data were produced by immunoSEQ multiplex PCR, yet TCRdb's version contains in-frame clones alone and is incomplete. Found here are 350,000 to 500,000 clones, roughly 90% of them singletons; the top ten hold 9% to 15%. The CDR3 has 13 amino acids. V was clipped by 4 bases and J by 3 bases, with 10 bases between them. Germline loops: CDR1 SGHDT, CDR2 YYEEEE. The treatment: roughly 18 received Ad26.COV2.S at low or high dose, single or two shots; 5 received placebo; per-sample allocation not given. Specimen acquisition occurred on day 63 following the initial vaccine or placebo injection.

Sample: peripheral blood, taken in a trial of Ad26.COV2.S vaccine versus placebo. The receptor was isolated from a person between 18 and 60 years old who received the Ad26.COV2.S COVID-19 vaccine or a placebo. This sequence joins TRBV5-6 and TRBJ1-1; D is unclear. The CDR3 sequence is CASSPPGYTEAFF. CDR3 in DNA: TGTGCCAGCAGCCCCCCCGGGTACACTGAAGCTTTCTTT. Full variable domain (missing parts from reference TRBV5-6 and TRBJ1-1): DAGVTQSPTHLIKTRGQQVTLRCSPKSGHDTVSWYQQALGQGPQFIFQYYEEEERQRGNFPDRFSGHQFPNYSSELNVNALLLGDSALYLCASSPPGYTEAFFGQGTRLTVV.